This TCR beta chain is drawn from a study of CD8+ T cells in alopecia areata. Study-level information: Patients in the treated group were given tofacitinib by mouth, 5 to 10 mg twice a day.

Extracted from the samples, RNA was reverse transcribed into cDNA to serve as the sequencing template. Some clones are missing from TCRdb's copy, which holds only in-frame ones; the method was immunoSEQ multiplex PCR. The sample records over 200,000 clones, approximately 61% being singletons. The CDR3 sequence is 14 residues long. The V end lost 2 bases, the J end lost 3 bases, and 11 bases lay between the germline ends. CDR1 and CDR2 (germline): MNHNY, SVGAGI (reference sequence). The starting material was CD4+ T cells sorted from blood, obtained at week 0. The receptor comes from a human donor with alopecia areata. The J gene is TRBJ2-7, the V gene TRBV6-6, with D tentatively TRBD1 (6 bases). This chain's CDR3 is CASSYGRGLYEQYF. The CDR3 DNA follows: TGTGCCAGCAGTTACGGCAGGGGTCTCTACGAGCAGTACTTC.